The rows below give T cell receptor beta chains drawn from one sample of a study of vaccination and CD4 T cells after COVID-19. Their antigens remain unidentified. In TCRdb, the PCR reads were re-called with MiXCR into one record per CDR3 protein. The sample includes 7,000 to 8,500 distinct CDR3 sequences, 45% to 65% of them seen just once. Sequencing was done on a sample of CD4+ T cells from blood, cultured in vitro. The source is a human donor in good health. CDR3s include the opening cysteine and the closing phenylalanine or tryptophan. The D gene is left open where the match is weak. Size is omitted from some rows. Given values are once, few, many or a class for expanded clones.

>.|TRBJ1-2|TRBV27|.
CASSLVGGWGGYTF
TGTGCCAGCAGTTTAGTGGGGGGCTGGGGTGGCTACACCTTC
>.|TRBJ1-2|TRBV12-3/TRBV12-4|.
CASSARVYGYTF
TGTGCCAGCAGTGCTAGGGTGTATGGCTACACCTTC
>TRBD1|TRBJ1-1|TRBV5-4|.
CASSLGTGGATEAFF
TGTGCCAGCAGCTTGGGGACAGGGGGAGCCACTGAAGCTTTCTTT
>TRBD1|TRBJ1-6|TRBV5-1|.
CASSRGQISYNSPLHF
TGCGCCAGCAGCAGGGGACAGATCTCCTATAATTCACCCCTCCACTTT
>.|TRBJ1-1|TRBV6-1|once
CASRPTSVGRDTEAFF
TGTGCCAGCAGACCAACCTCGGTAGGGAGGGACACTGAAGCTTTCTTT
>TRBD1|TRBJ1-3|TRBV19|.
CASRGQGAGNTIYF
TGTGCCAGTAGGGGACAGGGGGCTGGAAACACCATATATTTT
>.|TRBJ1-4|TRBV7-2|few
CASSLNEKLFF
TGTGCCAGCAGCTTAAATGAAAAACTGTTTTTT
>.|TRBJ1-2|TRBV6-2/TRBV6-3|few
CASSRAGTNYGYTF
TGTGCCAGCAGCCGGGCCGGGACGAACTATGGCTACACCTTC
>TRBD1|TRBJ1-2|TRBV7-2|.
CASSLDNRGREGYTF
TGTGCCAGCAGCTTAGACAACAGGGGGCGGGAGGGCTACACCTTC
>.|TRBJ2-7|TRBV7-2|once
CASSFTGNRYEQYF
TGTGCCAGCAGCTTTACAGGGAATCGCTACGAGCAGTACTTC
>.|TRBJ1-4|TRBV19|.
CASSVDGQEKLFF
TGTGCCAGTAGTGTGGACGGCCAGGAAAAACTGTTTTTT
>.|TRBJ1-2|TRBV25-1|.
CASSDPRGRENYGYTF
TGTGCCAGCAGTGACCCTCGGGGTAGGGAAAACTATGGCTACACCTTC
>TRBD1|TRBJ1-6|TRBV19|.
CASSTGTGGNSPLHF
TGTGCCAGTAGTACCGGAACAGGGGGAAATTCACCCCTCCACTTT
>TRBD1|TRBJ2-7|TRBV30|.
CAWGTANSYEQYF
TGTGCCTGGGGGACAGCGAATTCCTACGAGCAGTACTTC
>.|TRBJ1-3|TRBV15|medium-sized
CATSSTTVSGNTIYF
TGTGCCACCAGCAGTACGACAGTCTCTGGAAACACCATATATTTT
>.|TRBJ2-3|TRBV19|.
CASSGESGDTQYF
TGTGCCAGTAGCGGCGAGTCCGGAGATACGCAGTATTTT
>.|TRBJ1-1|TRBV7-8|.
CASSPSSSRGTEAFF
TGTGCCAGCAGCCCCAGTTCAAGCAGGGGCACTGAAGCTTTCTTT
>.|TRBJ2-2|TRBV6-1|.
CASSQTENTGELFF
TGTGCCAGCTCCCAGACAGAGAACACCGGGGAGCTGTTTTTT
>.|TRBJ2-6|TRBV19|.
CASSPSGANVLTF
TGTGCCAGTAGTCCCTCTGGGGCCAACGTCCTGACTTTC
>TRBD1|TRBJ1-5|TRBV2|.
CASSPLQGGQPQHF
TGTGCCAGCAGTCCTCTACAGGGGGGCCAGCCCCAGCATTTT
>TRBD1|TRBJ2-7|TRBV20-1|.
CSASLVGQGANEQYF
TGCAGTGCTAGCCTGGTGGGACAGGGGGCCAACGAGCAGTACTTC
>.|TRBJ1-2|TRBV5-4|.
CASTLSGGGGYTF
TGTGCCAGCACCTTAAGTGGGGGTGGTGGCTACACCTTC
>TRBD1|TRBJ1-2|TRBV6-1|few
CASSPTGQGLYGYTF
TGTGCCAGCAGCCCAACAGGACAGGGCCTCTATGGCTACACCTTC
>.|TRBJ1-6|TRBV6-2/TRBV6-3|.
CASSSPPRSSYNSPLHF
TGTGCCAGCAGTTCCCCCCCCAGGAGCTCCTATAATTCACCCCTCCACTTT
>TRBD1|TRBJ1-1|TRBV6-5|.
CASSYPPGQGNTEAFF
TGTGCCAGCAGTTACCCTCCGGGACAGGGGAACACTGAAGCTTTCTTT
>TRBD2|TRBJ2-3|TRBV19|.
CASSLSGNTDTQYF
TGTGCCAGTAGCCTAAGCGGGAACACAGATACGCAGTATTTT
>.|TRBJ1-1|TRBV6-1|.
CATSSTVNTEAFF
TGTGCCACCTCCTCGACAGTGAACACTGAAGCTTTCTTT
>.|TRBJ1-3|TRBV30|.
CASQPRTPGNTIYF
TGTGCCTCTCAACCGAGGACCCCTGGAAACACCATATATTTT
>.|TRBJ1-1|TRBV12-3/TRBV12-4|.
CASSLWGRINTEAFF
TGTGCCAGCAGTTTATGGGGCCGGATCAACACTGAAGCTTTCTTT
>.|TRBJ1-2|TRBV5-1|.
CASSFAGYDGYTF
TGCGCCAGCAGCTTCGCGGGTTACGATGGCTACACCTTC
>.|TRBJ1-2|TRBV28|few
CASSTQDGNYGYTF
TGTGCCAGCAGTACACAGGACGGTAACTATGGCTACACCTTC
>.|TRBJ2-3|TRBV5-6|.
CASSLGRGQYF
TGTGCCAGCAGCTTGGGCAGGGGTCAGTATTTT
>.|TRBJ1-4|TRBV6-1|.
CASSPTPTGANEKLFF
TGTGCCAGCAGTCCTACACCTACTGGGGCTAATGAAAAACTGTTTTTT
>.|TRBJ2-2|TRBV27|.
CASSFRQGPGELFF
TGTGCCAGCAGTTTTCGGCAGGGGCCCGGGGAGCTGTTTTTT
>.|TRBJ1-6|TRBV5-1|.
CASSPAGGPDSPLHF
TGCGCCAGCAGCCCGGCCGGGGGGCCAGATTCACCCCTCCACTTT
>.|TRBJ2-3|TRBV6-5|.
CASSYSAASDTQYF
TGTGCCAGCAGTTACTCCGCGGCTAGCGATACGCAGTATTTT
>.|TRBJ1-2|TRBV29-1|few
CSVERSRGYGYTF
TGCAGCGTTGAAAGGAGCCGGGGGTATGGCTACACCTTC